The next 5 T cell receptor beta chains were all read from a single sample in a study of blood T cells in healthy people across ages. It was with a sample-barcoded 5' primer and a J-beta primer mix that a second PCR of roughly 7 to 11 cycles was run. A single record per CDR3 protein comes from TCRdb applying MiXCR to the 5' RACE reads. The table has 1.6 million or so distinct CDR3 sequences, 34% seen once. Sequenced material: blood. These receptors were obtained from a woman under 40 in good health.

This clonotype was observed a handful of times. V and J are TRBV20-1 and TRBJ2-1; 14 positions match TRBD2. Losses at the gene ends were 7 bases for V and 8 bases for J; bases not matched to a gene: 7. The CDR3 is made up of 14 amino acids. Germline CDR1 and CDR2: DFQATT and SNEGSKA (reference sequence). The CDR3 loop is CSVLGTSGSYEQFF. The CDR3 region has the DNA TGCAGTGTTTTGGGGACTAGCGGGAGTTATGAGCAGTTCTTC.

Only one count was recorded for this clonotype. V usage is TRBV7-9 and J usage is TRBJ2-2, with 10 bases fitting TRBD2. Germline CDR1 is SEHNR and CDR2 is FQNEAQ (reference sequence). The J segment lost 7 bases and the V segment lost 5 bases, leaving 4 bases of the junction unmatched. The CDR3 is 14 residues long. CDR3 nucleotide sequence: TGTGCCAGCAGCCGGGGACTAGCGAGCGGGGAGCTGTTTTTT. Amino acids: CASSRGLASGELFF.

V and J are TRBV20-1 and TRBJ2-1, with TRBD2 matching over 13 bases. The V gene's germline CDR1 is DFQATT and CDR2 SNEGSKA (reference sequence). The CDR3 has 16 residues. V lost 8 bases, J lost 4 bases, and 11 bases stayed unmatched. The CDR3 is CSPTGLAGSPYNEQFF. CDR3 DNA: TGCAGTCCGACGGGACTAGCGGGAAGTCCTTACAATGAGCAGTTCTTC.

A few counts support this clonotype. The chain carries TRBV7-2 and TRBJ2-1, with TRBD1 matching over 10 bases. Germline CDR1 and CDR2: SGHTA and FQGNSA. V gave up 4 bases and J gave up 8 bases; unmatched junction bases: 5. The CDR3 consists of 14 residues. The chain's CDR3 is CASSYGQGDHEQFF. The CDR3 DNA reads as TGTGCCAGCAGCTATGGACAGGGGGACCATGAGCAGTTCTTC.

Concerning this clonotype: The junction differs from germline at one of its ends, possibly a read error. V is TRBV5-1 and J is TRBJ2-3, with D maybe TRBD2 (7 bases). The length of the CDR3 is 17 residues. Germline V lookup: CDR1 SGHRS, CDR2 YFSETQ. CDR3 DNA sequence: TGCGCCAGCAGCCCGGGGGCTAGCGGTTGGGGCACAGATACGCGGTATTTT. Its protein is CASSPGASGWGTDTRYF.